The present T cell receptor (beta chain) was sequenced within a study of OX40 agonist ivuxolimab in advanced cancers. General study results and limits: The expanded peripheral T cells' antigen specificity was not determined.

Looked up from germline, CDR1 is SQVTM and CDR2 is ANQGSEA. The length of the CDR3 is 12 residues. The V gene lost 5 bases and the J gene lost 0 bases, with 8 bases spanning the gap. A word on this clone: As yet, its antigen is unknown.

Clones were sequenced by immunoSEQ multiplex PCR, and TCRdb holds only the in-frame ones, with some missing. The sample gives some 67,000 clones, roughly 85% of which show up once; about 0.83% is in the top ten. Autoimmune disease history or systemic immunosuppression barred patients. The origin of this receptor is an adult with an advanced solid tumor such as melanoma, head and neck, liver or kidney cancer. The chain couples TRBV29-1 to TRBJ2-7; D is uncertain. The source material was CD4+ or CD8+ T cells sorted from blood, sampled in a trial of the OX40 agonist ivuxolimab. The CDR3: CSVSIVSYEQYF. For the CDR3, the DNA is TGCAGCGTTTCGATAGTCTCCTACGAGCAGTACTTC.